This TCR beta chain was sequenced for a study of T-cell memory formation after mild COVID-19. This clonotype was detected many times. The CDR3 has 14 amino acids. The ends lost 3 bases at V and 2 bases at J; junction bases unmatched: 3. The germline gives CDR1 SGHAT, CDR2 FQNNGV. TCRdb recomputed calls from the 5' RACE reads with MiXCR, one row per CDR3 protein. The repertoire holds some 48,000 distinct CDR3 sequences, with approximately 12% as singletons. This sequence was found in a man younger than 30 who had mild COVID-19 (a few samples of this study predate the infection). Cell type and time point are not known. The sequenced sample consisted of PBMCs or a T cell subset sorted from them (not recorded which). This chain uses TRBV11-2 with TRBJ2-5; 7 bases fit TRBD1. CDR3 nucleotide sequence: TGTGCCAGCAGCTTCCCACAGGGGCAAGAGACCCAGTACTTC. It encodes CASSFPQGQETQYF.